One T cell receptor beta chain is described in this entry. Its antigen is unknown. Repertoires were generated with immunoSEQ multiplex PCR, while TCRdb's copy carries only in-frame clones and drops some. The data contain about 100,000 clones, approximately 91% of them singletons. Per the germline V gene, CDR1 is ENHRY and CDR2 is SYGVKD. The CDR3 loop spans 15 amino acids. Germline trimming cut 2 bases from V and 5 bases from J; bases unmatched to any gene: 3. The entry originates in a study of PD-L1 blockade in urothelial cancer. Study overall: Male patients with bladder-origin urothelial cancer numbered about nine tenths of the roughly 29. Analyses were performed on blood at 3 weeks after treatment start (the second dose) and at 6 weeks.

Study results and caveats: At 3 weeks on treatment, tumor-associated clones expanded more with durable benefit.

The starting material was PBMCs, obtained around atezolizumab (anti-PD-L1) treatment. This chain connects TRBV10-3 to TRBJ2-1; 10 nucleotides match TRBD2. This receptor was taken from a woman of 80 years or more with urothelial cancer. The CDR3 DNA sequence: TGTGCCATCAGTGAGGCGCTAGCGGGGGACAATGAGCAGTTCTTC. It is translated as CAISEALAGDNEQFF.